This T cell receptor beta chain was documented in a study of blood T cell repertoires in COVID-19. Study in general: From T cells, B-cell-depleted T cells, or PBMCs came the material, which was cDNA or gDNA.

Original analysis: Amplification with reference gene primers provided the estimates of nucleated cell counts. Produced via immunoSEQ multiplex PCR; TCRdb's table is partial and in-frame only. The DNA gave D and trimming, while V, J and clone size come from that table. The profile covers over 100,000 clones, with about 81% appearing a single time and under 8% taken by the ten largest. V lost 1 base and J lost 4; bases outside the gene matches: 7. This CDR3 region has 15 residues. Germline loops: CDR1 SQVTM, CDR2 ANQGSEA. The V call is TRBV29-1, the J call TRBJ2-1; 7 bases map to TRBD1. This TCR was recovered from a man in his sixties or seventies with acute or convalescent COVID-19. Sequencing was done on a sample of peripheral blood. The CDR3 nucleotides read TGCAGCGTTGAAGGCGACAGGGCAGGGTACAATGAGCAGTTCTTC. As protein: CSVEGDRAGYNEQFF.